The table lists the clone carrying this T cell receptor beta chain with a few counts. These data originate in a study of T cells in Graves' hyperthyroidism and ophthalmopathy. Study information: Peripheral blood was obtained at initial diagnosis, preceding any treatment.

TCR beta CDR3 sequences were amplified from RNA transcripts. HTBI primers drove first-round RT-PCR of the TCR CDR3. TCRdb re-called the multiplex PCR reads through MiXCR, storing one row per CDR3 protein. The top ten hold around 8.1% of the sample, which has roughly 740,000 distinct CDR3 sequences, about 16% seen once. Aged 18 to 65, the patients had hyperthyroidism that was newly diagnosed and had lasted under 2 months. Input material: blood. The clonotype comes from a man aged 18 to 30 with Graves' hyperthyroidism.

CDR3 sequence (DNA): TGTGCCAGCAGCACCGGACAGGCCTATGGCTACACCTTC. As protein: CASSTGQAYGYTF. The chain couples TRBV5-4 to TRBJ1-2; TRBD1 aligns across 7 bases. The V gene end was trimmed by 4 bases and the J gene end by 4 bases; junction bases not matched to a gene: 4. Germline V gene lookup returns CDR1 SGHNT and CDR2 YYREEE (reference sequence). The CDR3 extends over 13 amino acids.